Described below is a single T cell receptor (beta chain) sequence and its context. The antigen remains undetermined. This entry comes from a study of cytomegalovirus exposure and HLA in healthy donors. Broader study findings: Reportedly, cytomegalovirus status was diagnosed with high sensitivity and specificity. Some TCR beta chains (approximately 180 of them) were listed as cytomegalovirus-associated. A subsequent analysis found that TCR clusters from the first cohort also tended to co-occur in the 90 to 150 validation repertoires, with approximately 95% of cluster scores above 0.

Sequencing used immunoSEQ multiplex PCR; TCRdb keeps in-frame clones, though not all of them. In the table there are approximately 210,000 clones, about 86% of which are singletons. The validation cohort, a group of over a hundred subjects, included the donors and was separate from the roughly 670-subject first cohort. V was cut by 0 bases and J by 3 bases, with 12 bases left in between. CDR3 length: 16 residues. CDR1 SGHAT and CDR2 FQNNGV come from the germline V gene. The sample was PBMCs. The TCR was taken from a woman aged 18-30 years in good health and CMV-seronegative. The J gene is TRBJ2-1, the V gene TRBV11-2; tentatively, D is TRBD2 (5 bases). The DNA of the CDR3 is TGTGCCAGCAGCTTAGAGGACTGGGTTCTCTACAATGAGCAGTTCTTC. Translating it yields CASSLEDWVLYNEQFF.